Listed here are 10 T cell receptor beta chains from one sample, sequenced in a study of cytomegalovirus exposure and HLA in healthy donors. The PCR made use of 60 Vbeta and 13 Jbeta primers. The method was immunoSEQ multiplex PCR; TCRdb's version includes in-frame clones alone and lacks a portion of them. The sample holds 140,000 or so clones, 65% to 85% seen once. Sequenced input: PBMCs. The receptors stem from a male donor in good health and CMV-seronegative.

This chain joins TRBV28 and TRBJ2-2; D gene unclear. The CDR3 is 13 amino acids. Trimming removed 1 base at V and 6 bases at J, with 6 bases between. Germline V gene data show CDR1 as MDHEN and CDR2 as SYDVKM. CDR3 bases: TGTGCCAGCAGTTTATCGCGTTCCGGGGAGCTGTTTTTT. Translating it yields CASSLSRSGELFF.

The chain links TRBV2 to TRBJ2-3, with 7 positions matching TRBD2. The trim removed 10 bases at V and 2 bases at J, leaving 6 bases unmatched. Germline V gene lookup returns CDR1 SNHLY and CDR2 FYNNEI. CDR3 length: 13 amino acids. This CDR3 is CAIKRGSTDTQYF. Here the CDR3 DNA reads TGTGCCATCAAGCGGGGTTCCACAGATACGCAGTATTTT.

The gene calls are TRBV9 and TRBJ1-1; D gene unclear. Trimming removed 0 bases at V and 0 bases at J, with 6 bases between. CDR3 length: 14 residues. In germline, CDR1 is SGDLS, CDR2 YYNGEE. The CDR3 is CASSVAPVNTEAFF. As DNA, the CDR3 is TGTGCCAGCAGCGTAGCCCCCGTGAACACTGAAGCTTTCTTT.

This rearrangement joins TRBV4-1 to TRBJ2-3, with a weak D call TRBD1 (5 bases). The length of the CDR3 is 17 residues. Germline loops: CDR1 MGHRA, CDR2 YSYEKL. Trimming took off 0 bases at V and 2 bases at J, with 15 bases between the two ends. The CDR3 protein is CASSQDNPGSVTDTQYF. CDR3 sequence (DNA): TGCGCCAGCAGCCAAGATAACCCAGGGTCGGTCACAGATACGCAGTATTTT.

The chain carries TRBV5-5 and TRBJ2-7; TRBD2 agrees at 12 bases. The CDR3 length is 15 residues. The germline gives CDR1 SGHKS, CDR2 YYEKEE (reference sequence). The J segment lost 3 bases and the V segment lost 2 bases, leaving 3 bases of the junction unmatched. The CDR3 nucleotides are TGTGCCAGCAGCTTCCTGACTAGCGGGAGCTACGAGCAGTACTTC. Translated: CASSFLTSGSYEQYF.

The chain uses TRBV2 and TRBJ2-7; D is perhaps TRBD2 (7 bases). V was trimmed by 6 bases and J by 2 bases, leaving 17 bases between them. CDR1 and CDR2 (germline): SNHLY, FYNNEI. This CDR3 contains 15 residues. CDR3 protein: CASSRLGGGPYEQYF. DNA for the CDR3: TGTGCCAGCAGCCGCTTAGGGGGAGGGCCCTACGAGCAGTACTTC.

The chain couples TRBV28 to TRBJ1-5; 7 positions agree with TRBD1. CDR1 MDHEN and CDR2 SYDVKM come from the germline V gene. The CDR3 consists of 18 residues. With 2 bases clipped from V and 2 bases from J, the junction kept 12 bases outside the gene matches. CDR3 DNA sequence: TGTGCCAGCAGTTTACGGGGGGGGACAGTTAGGGGCAATCAGCCCCAGCATTTT. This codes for CASSLRGGTVRGNQPQHF.

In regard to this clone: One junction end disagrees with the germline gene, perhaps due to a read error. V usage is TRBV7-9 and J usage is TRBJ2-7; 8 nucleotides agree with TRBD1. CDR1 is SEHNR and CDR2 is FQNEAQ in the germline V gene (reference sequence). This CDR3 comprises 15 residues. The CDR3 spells CSSSLFGQGDSEQYF. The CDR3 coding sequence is TGTTCCAGCAGCTTATTCGGACAGGGTGACAGCGAGCAGTACTTC. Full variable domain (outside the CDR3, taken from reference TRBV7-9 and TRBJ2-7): DTGVSQNPRHKITKRGQNVTFRCDPISEHNRLYWYRQTLGQGPEFLTYFQNEAQLEKSRLLSDRFSAERPKGSFSTLEIQRTEQGDSAMYLCSSSLFGQGDSEQYFGPGTRLTVT.

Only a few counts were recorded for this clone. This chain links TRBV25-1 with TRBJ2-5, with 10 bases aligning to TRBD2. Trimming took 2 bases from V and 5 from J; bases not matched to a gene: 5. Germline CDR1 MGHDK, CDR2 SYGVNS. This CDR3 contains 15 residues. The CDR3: CASSEGTSVWETQYF. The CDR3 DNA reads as TGTGCCAGCAGTGAAGGGACTAGCGTTTGGGAGACCCAGTACTTC.

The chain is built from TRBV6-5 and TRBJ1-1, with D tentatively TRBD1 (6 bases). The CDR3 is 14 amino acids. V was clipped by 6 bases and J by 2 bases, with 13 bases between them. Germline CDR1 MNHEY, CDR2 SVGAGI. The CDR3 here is CASSHQTGNTEAFF. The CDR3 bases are TGTGCCAGCAGCCACCAGACAGGAAACACTGAAGCTTTCTTT.